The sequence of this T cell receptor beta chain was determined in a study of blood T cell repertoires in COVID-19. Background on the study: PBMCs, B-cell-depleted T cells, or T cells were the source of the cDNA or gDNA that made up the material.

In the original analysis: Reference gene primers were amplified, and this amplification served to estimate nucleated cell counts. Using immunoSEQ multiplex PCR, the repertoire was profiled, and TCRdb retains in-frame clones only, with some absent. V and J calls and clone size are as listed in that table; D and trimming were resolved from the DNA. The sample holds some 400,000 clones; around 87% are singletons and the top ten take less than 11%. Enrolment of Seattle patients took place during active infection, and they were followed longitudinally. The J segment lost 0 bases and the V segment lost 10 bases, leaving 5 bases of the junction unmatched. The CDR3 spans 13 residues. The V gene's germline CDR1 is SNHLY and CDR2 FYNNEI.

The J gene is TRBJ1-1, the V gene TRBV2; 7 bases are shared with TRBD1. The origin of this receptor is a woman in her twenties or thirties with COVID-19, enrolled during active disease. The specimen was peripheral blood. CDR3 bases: TGTGCCACCAGGACAGGAATGAACACTGAAGCTTTCTTT. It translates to CATRTGMNTEAFF.